This paragraph covers one T cell receptor (beta chain) sequence. This entry comes from a study of blood T cell repertoires in COVID-19. Study information: COVID-19 samples collected from the United States, Italy and Spain covered acute and convalescent phases.

This CDR3 is 13 amino acids long. Germline assignment: CDR1 SGHNT and CDR2 YYREEE (reference sequence). V lost 4 bases and J 0 bases, leaving 7 bases between the germline ends. Assay used: immunoSEQ multiplex PCR; TCRdb lists only in-frame clones, some missing. This table has about 14,000 clones, about 88% appearing once. What was sequenced was peripheral blood. This clonotype was sampled from a man between 60 and 70 years old with acute or convalescent COVID-19. The rearrangement uses TRBV5-4 and TRBJ2-5; tentative D call: TRBD2 (6 bases). The CDR3 DNA reads TGTGCCAGCAGCCAGCGGGACCAAGAGACCCAGTACTTC. Protein sequence: CASSQRDQETQYF.